These 2 T cell receptor beta chains were sequenced from one sample in a study of Graves' ophthalmopathy and Graves' hyperthyroidism. Researchers took RNA transcripts and amplified TCR beta CDR3 regions from them. HTBI primers served in a first-round RT-PCR, which a second-round multiplex PCR followed. TCRdb recomputed calls from the multiplex PCR reads with MiXCR, one row per CDR3 protein. This repertoire shows hundreds of thousands of distinct CDR3 sequences, around 21% found once; its top ten account for approximately 3%. Source material: peripheral blood. These receptors came from a woman aged 18-35 years with stable Graves' hyperthyroidism.

This clonotype has just a few counts. The rearrangement links TRBV11-1 to TRBJ1-5; 7 bases line up with TRBD1. CDR3 length: 17 residues. V shed 5 bases and J 2 bases; nucleotides not matched to a gene: 12. From germline, CDR1 is SGHAT and CDR2 FQDESV (reference sequence). The CDR3, as DNA: TGTGCCAGCAGCCATGGACAGATAGGACAGGGCAATCAGCCCCAGCATTTT. Protein: CASSHGQIGQGNQPQHF.

V is TRBV4-1 and J is TRBJ2-6, with D possibly matching TRBD1 (6 bases). The germline gives CDR1 MGHRA, CDR2 YSYEKL. CDR3 size: 17 residues. Between the trimmed V and J ends, which lost 1 base and 3 bases, there was a span of 13 bases. The CDR3 here is CASSQVQGVFGANVLTF. CDR3 bases: TGCGCCAGCAGCCAAGTACAGGGAGTATTTGGGGCCAACGTCCTGACTTTC.